Given below is one T cell receptor beta chain in context. Its antigen is not identified. Peripheral blood came from all dose cohorts at three timepoints. This record comes from a study of OX40 agonist ivuxolimab in advanced cancers. About the research overall: Prior checkpoint blockade (anti-PD-1, anti-PD-L1 or anti-CTLA-4) was permitted; 40% had it. Findings of the study overall: In the 0.1 to 3.0 mg/kg range, CD4+ and CD8+ blood T cells had expanded clonally by week 6.

Some clones are missing from TCRdb's copy, which holds only in-frame ones; the method was immunoSEQ multiplex PCR. This table has about 90,000 clones, 87% appearing once. Looked up from germline, CDR1 is SGHAT and CDR2 is FQNNGV. The CDR3 totals 18 residues. Deletions cut 0 bases from V and 3 bases from J, with 21 bases between. The sequence was collected from an adult with an advanced solid tumor such as melanoma, head and neck, liver or kidney cancer. This sequence joins TRBV11-2 and TRBJ2-7; possible D gene TRBD1, 5 bases. The sequencing here drew on CD4+ or CD8+ T cells sorted from blood, taken in a trial of the OX40 agonist ivuxolimab. CDR3 bases: TGTGCCAGCAGCTTAGATGTCAGTACGAGACAGAGCCTCTACGAGCAGTACTTC. Encoded protein: CASSLDVSTRQSLYEQYF.